The clone carrying this TCR beta chain is termed large. What it recognizes is unknown. With duration under 3 months, ophthalmopathy was active: Clinical Activity Score at least 3, NOSPECS at least 4. The data were taken from a study of T cells in Graves' hyperthyroidism and ophthalmopathy. Study information: Staff took peripheral blood when the initial diagnosis was made, before any treatment began. General study points: Model-based prediction identified ophthalmopathy a median 6.5 months prior to its onset. In the analysis, a 13 V-J model separated ophthalmopathy from stable hyperthyroidism.

TCR beta CDR3 sequences were amplified from RNA transcripts. The TCR CDR3 was amplified in a first-round RT-PCR using the HTBI primer set. In TCRdb, the multiplex PCR reads were re-called with MiXCR into one record per CDR3 protein. The data show over 500,000 distinct CDR3 sequences, with 15% to 20% seen just once and 15% to 20% held by the top ten. CDR1 and CDR2 from the germline V gene are DFQATT and SNEGSKA (reference sequence). This CDR3 has 14 amino acids. V dropped 2 bases and J dropped 1 base, with 10 bases sitting between them. This chain connects TRBV20-1 to TRBJ2-3; possibly TRBD1 for D (5 bases). Material for sequencing was blood. The source of this sequence is a woman between 18 and 29 years old with Graves' ophthalmopathy. The CDR3 sequence is CSARRGAGTDTQYF. The CDR3 region has the DNA TGCAGTGCTAGAAGGGGCGCGGGCACAGATACGCAGTATTTT.